Listed below are T cell receptor beta chains from one sample, sequenced in a study of blood T cell repertoires in COVID-19. Sequencing used immunoSEQ multiplex PCR; TCRdb keeps in-frame clones, though not all of them. This sample yields a few hundred thousand clones, of which approximately 89% are seen a single time; less than 2.5% belongs to the top ten. Sequencing was carried out using PBMCs or T cells enriched from blood (not recorded which). The receptors shown here come from a man between 35 and 55 years old in a cohort exposed to, infected with or recovered from COVID-19 (not recorded which). The CDR3 runs from the conserved cysteine through the conserved F or W. The D gene is left open where the match is weak. Only part of the rows carry a size: once, few, many, or a class if the clone is expanded.

v_gene,d_gene,j_gene,abundance,CDR3nt,CDR3aa
TRBV7-8,.,TRBJ1-2,.,TGTGCCAGCTGCCCGCCAGGGAATGGCTACACCTTC,CASCPPGNGYTF
TRBV28,TRBD1,TRBJ1-5,.,TGTGCCAGCAGAGGGGGCCACAATCAGCCCCAGCATTTT,CASRGGHNQPQHF
TRBV5-4,TRBD1,TRBJ2-4,.,TGTGCCAGCAGCTCGGAGACAGGGGCTACTAGCATTCAGTACTTC,CASSSETGATSIQYF
TRBV7-6,TRBD1,TRBJ2-3,once,TGTGCCAGCAGCTTAGCCCCGCTAAGACTGGGACAGGGGGTGACCTTCGGTACGCAGTATTTT,CASSLAPLRLGQGVTFGTQYF
TRBV5-6,.,TRBJ1-5,.,TGTGCCAGCAGCTTGCGGGGTCGCCTCCAGCCCCAGCATTTT,CASSLRGRLQPQHF
TRBV5-1,TRBD2,TRBJ2-1,.,TGCGCCAGCAGCTTTTCAGCGGGAGTGATGAATGAGCAGTTCTTC,CASSFSAGVMNEQFF
TRBV2,.,TRBJ1-1,.,TGTGCCAGCAGTGGAAGGGCCCAGGGCACTGAAGCTTTCTTT,CASSGRAQGTEAFF
TRBV4-2,.,TRBJ2-5,few,TGTGCCAGCAGCCAAGCGAACCAAGGGGTGGAGACCCAGTACTTC,CASSQANQGVETQYF
TRBV5-1,.,TRBJ1-1,.,TGCGCCAGCAGGCAGGGACAGAACACTGAAGCTTTCTTT,CASRQGQNTEAFF
TRBV5-1,.,TRBJ1-1,.,TGCGCCAGCAGCTTCACACCAGAAACGATGAACACTGAAGCTTTCTTT,CASSFTPETMNTEAFF
TRBV24-1,TRBD2,TRBJ2-3,.,TGTGCCACCAGTGATTTGCGGGAGGCTAGCACAGATACGCAGTATTTT,CATSDLREASTDTQYF
TRBV27,TRBD1,TRBJ2-3,.,TGTGCCAGCAGGAGACAGGGGGCACCAGATACGCAGTATTTT,CASRRQGAPDTQYF
TRBV25-1,.,TRBJ1-2,once,TGTGCCAGCAGTGAAACGGCTAACTATGGCTACACCTTC,CASSETANYGYTF